This T cell receptor (beta chain) was found in a study of CD8 T cells in Susac syndrome. Study at large: When blood was drawn, patients with Susac syndrome were on intravenous immunoglobulin alone, on corticosteroids, or therapy-naive.

The authors carried out high-throughput sequencing of TCR beta. They applied it to CD8+ and CD4+ T cells obtained from blood. Study results and limitations: In Susac patients, clonal expansion was not detected in CD4+ cells.

An input of roughly 0.5 to 1 ug of RNA was subjected to reverse transcription using random hexamers. The method of amplification for TCR beta CDR3 was immunoSEQ multiplex PCR, covering 54 Vbeta and 13 Jbeta. TCRdb reprocessed the immunoSEQ multiplex PCR reads with MiXCR, giving one entry per CDR3 protein. The sample includes roughly 220,000 distinct CDR3 sequences, over 90% seen only once; the top ten take around 0.15%. As regards this clonotype: Antigen specificity is unknown.

V shed 3 bases, J shed 4 bases, and the junction held 9 bases outside the gene matches. There are 16 residues in the CDR3. The germline V gene has CDR1 GTSNPN and CDR2 SVGIG (reference sequence). The source of this sequence is a human donor with Susac syndrome. The sample comprised CD4+ T cells from PBMCs. The chain joins TRBV30 to TRBJ2-2; 9 bases are shared with TRBD1. The CDR3 here is CAWSVKSTGGTGELFF. CDR3 nucleotides: TGTGCCTGGAGCGTAAAGTCGACAGGGGGCACCGGGGAGCTGTTTTTT. Supplemented by reference TRBV30 and TRBJ2-2, the full variable domain reads SQTIHQWPATLVQPVGSPLSLECTVEGTSNPNLYWYRQAAGRGLQLLFYSVGIGQISSEVPQNLSASRPQDRQFILSSKKLLLSDSGFYLCAWSVKSTGGTGELFFGEGSRLTVL.